Only a few counts were recorded for the clone carrying this TCR beta chain. Its target is not known. This sample is drawn from a study of human T cells and chemical hapten exposure. Notes on the study in general: Healthy individuals' immune responses may differ from those of donors, who had alopecia.

Each cDNA molecule in the library carried unique molecular identifiers. TCRdb recomputed calls from the RACE reads with MiXCR, one row per CDR3 protein. The sample comprises 200,000 to 300,000 distinct CDR3 sequences, about 8.6% of which are singletons, and 2% to 2.5% rests with the top ten. Trimming removed 4 bases from V and 8 bases from J, with 15 bases in between. Germline V gene lookup returns CDR1 LGHNA and CDR2 YNFKEQ. This CDR3 is built from 14 residues. Time point of the sample: pre-sensitization, week 0. Treatment given: therapeutic diphenylcyclopropenone sensitization with weekly scalp DPC.

The specimen was whole blood, collected in connection with sensitization to the hapten diphenylcyclopropenone (DPC). This sequence joins TRBV4-2 and TRBJ1-3, with a weak D call TRBD1 (6 bases). This receptor was obtained from a woman aged 40 to 50 with alopecia areata. Some clones in this sample may be carry-over from other donors' samples. As DNA, the CDR3 is TGTGCCAGCAGCCCCCGGACAGAGGGGGACACCATATATTTT. It codes for CASSPRTEGDTIYF.